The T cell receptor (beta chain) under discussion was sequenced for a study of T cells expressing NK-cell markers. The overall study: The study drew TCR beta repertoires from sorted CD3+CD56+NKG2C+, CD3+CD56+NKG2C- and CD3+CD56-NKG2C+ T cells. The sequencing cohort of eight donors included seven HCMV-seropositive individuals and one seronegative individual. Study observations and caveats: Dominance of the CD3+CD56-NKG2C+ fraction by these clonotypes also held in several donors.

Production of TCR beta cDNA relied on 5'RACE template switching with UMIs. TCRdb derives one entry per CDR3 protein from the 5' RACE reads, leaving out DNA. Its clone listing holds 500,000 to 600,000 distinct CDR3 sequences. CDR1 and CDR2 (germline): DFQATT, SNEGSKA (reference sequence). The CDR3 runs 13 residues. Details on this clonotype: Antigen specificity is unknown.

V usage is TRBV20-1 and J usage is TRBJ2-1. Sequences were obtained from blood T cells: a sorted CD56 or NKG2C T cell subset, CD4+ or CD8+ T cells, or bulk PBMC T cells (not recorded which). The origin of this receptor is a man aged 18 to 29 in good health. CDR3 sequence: CSARRYSGYEQFF.